The 19 T cell receptor beta chains in this list originate from one sample, sequenced in a study of coeliac disease (dated by TCRdb to between 2021 and 2024). Libraries were prepared through the immunoSEQ multiplex PCR assay. TCRdb holds this immuneACCESS table with in-frame rearrangements only. Some clones are missing; in checked studies, unresolved V genes explain under half, and the rest has no known cause. The table for this sample lists thousands of clones; under 80% of them were counted only once. Of the sample, approximately 20% is held by the ten largest clones. Sequencing was performed on lymphocytes from the gut lamina propria. The sample's cell subset or site label, decoded: lamina propria cell (LPC) fraction of small intestinal biopsy. Receptors originate from a man aged 60 to 69 with celiac disease on a gluten-free diet.

This chain joins TRBV6-1 and TRBJ2-5; 8 positions match TRBD1. The germline CDR1 and CDR2 sequences are MNHNS and SASEGT. V dropped 6 bases and J dropped 2; count of bases not matched to a gene: 2. The length of the CDR3 is 13 residues. CDR3 in DNA: TGTGCCAGCAGGAACAGGGGGCAAGAGACCCAGTACTTC. This encodes CASRNRGQETQYF.

The CDR3 here is CASSFRGRMNTEAFF. The CDR3 DNA is TGTGCCAGCAGTTTCAGGGGCCGTATGAACACTGAAGCTTTCTTT. This chain connects TRBV28 to TRBJ1-1, with D perhaps TRBD1 (6 bases). Between the trimmed V and J ends, which lost 3 bases and 0 bases, there was a span of 11 bases. This CDR3 contains 15 residues. Looked up from germline, CDR1 is MDHEN and CDR2 is SYDVKM.

This clone was observed a few times. This chain connects TRBV9 to TRBJ1-3, with a possible D match to TRBD1 (6 bases). Germline CDR1 reads SGDLS; CDR2 reads YYNGEE. Trimming pared 4 bases from V and 0 bases from J, leaving 14 bases between. This CDR3 is 16 amino acids long. The CDR3 region is CASSTAGANSGNTIYF. The CDR3 DNA reads TGTGCCAGCAGCACCGCAGGGGCGAACTCTGGAAACACCATATATTTT.

This clone was observed a handful of times. This rearrangement joins TRBV28 to TRBJ1-1; 7 nucleotides align to TRBD1. This CDR3 is built from 16 residues. The J segment lost 6 bases and the V segment lost 6 bases, leaving 16 bases of the junction unmatched. Germline V gene sequence: CDR1 MDHEN, CDR2 SYDVKM. This CDR3 reads CASRRRQGAGISEAFF. The DNA of the CDR3 is TGTGCCAGCAGGAGACGACAGGGTGCCGGGATATCTGAAGCTTTCTTT.

The rearrangement links TRBV30 to TRBJ1-1; D perhaps matches TRBD1 (5 bases). V lost 5 bases and J lost 1, with 11 bases in between. This CDR3 contains 13 residues. From germline, CDR1 is GTSNPN and CDR2 SVGIG (reference sequence). Here the CDR3 DNA reads TGTGCCTGGGCCAGGGTGGGGAACACTGAAGCTTTCTTT. Encoded protein: CAWARVGNTEAFF.

The chain's CDR3 is CASSPPNRGNEQYF. Here the CDR3 DNA reads TGTGCCAGCTCACCACCGAACAGGGGAAACGAGCAGTACTTC. The chain employs TRBV18 and TRBJ2-7; 7 bases fit TRBD1. V was pared by 0 bases and J by 5 bases, with 4 bases of the junction left unmatched. This CDR3 has 14 residues. Germline lookup yields CDR1 KGHSH and CDR2 LQKENI.

This chain uses TRBV28 with TRBJ2-3; the D gene is possibly TRBD1 (6 bases). The CDR3 is 15 residues long. V was pared by 4 bases and J by 1 base, with 12 bases between. The germline CDR1 and CDR2 sequences are MDHEN and SYDVKM. The CDR3 region has the DNA TGTGCCAGCAGTTCACCGGGACAAGGCACAGATACGCAGTATTTT. This encodes CASSSPGQGTDTQYF.

In DNA, the CDR3 is TGTGCCAGCAGCTCCGCCGCGACAAGTCAAAATGAAAAACTGTTTTTT. Translated: CASSSAATSQNEKLFF. The chain employs TRBV7-2 and TRBJ1-4; D remains unclear. V shed 4 bases and J shed 5 bases, with 17 bases lying between them. Germline V gene data show CDR1 as SGHTA and CDR2 as FQGNSA. This CDR3 region has 16 residues.

This clone was counted only a few times. The J gene is TRBJ2-7, the V gene TRBV5-6, with 9 bases fitting TRBD1. Germline V lookup: CDR1 SGHDT, CDR2 YYEEEE. The CDR3 extends over 14 amino acids. V was pared by 4 bases and J by 4 bases, with 6 bases of the junction left unmatched. The CDR3 reads CASSPTGGGYEQYF. CDR3 sequence (DNA): TGTGCCAGCAGCCCTACAGGGGGCGGATACGAGCAGTACTTC.

This clone was counted a few times. The V call is TRBV5-5, the J call TRBJ1-2, with D maybe TRBD1 (5 bases). CDR1 SGHKS and CDR2 YYEKEE come from the germline V gene (reference sequence). V gave up 4 bases and J gave up 4 bases, with 14 bases separating them. This CDR3 region has 14 residues. As DNA, the CDR3 is TGTGCCAGCAGCCTAGGCGGGGGGACCTATGGCTACACCTTC. It specifies CASSLGGGTYGYTF.

This rearrangement joins TRBV29-1 to TRBJ1-1, with D possibly matching TRBD1 (5 bases). Trimming shortened V by 2 bases and J by 5 bases, and 12 bases separated the two germline ends. Germline CDR1 reads SQVTM; CDR2 reads ANQGSEA. This CDR3 spans 13 amino acids. CDR3 region: CSVERGIGTEAFF. Here the CDR3 DNA reads TGCAGCGTTGAACGGGGGATTGGTACTGAAGCTTTCTTT.

This clone was found once. The chain combines TRBV28 with TRBJ1-6; 7 bases match TRBD1. The CDR3 is 15 residues long. Germline values: CDR1 MDHEN, CDR2 SYDVKM. Losses at the gene ends were 1 base for V and 9 bases for J; bases not matched to a gene: 6. The CDR3 here is CASSLSPGGGSPLHF. DNA for the CDR3: TGTGCCAGCAGTTTATCGCCAGGGGGAGGTTCACCCCTCCACTTT.

V is TRBV7-2 and J is TRBJ1-2, with 7 bases fitting TRBD1. With V trimmed by 3 bases and J by 3 bases, 1 base remained unmatched. The length of the CDR3 is 13 residues. In germline, CDR1 is SGHTA, CDR2 FQGNSA. CDR3 loop: CASSLGQYYGYTF. In DNA form, the CDR3 reads TGTGCCAGCAGCTTGGGACAGTACTATGGCTACACCTTC.

The J gene is TRBJ2-3, the V gene TRBV5-4, with TRBD2 matching over 12 bases. V was pared by 0 bases and J by 2 bases, with 1 base of the junction left unmatched. Germline V lookup: CDR1 SGHNT, CDR2 YYREEE (reference sequence). This CDR3 contains 16 residues. CDR3: CASSLASGGATDTQYF. The DNA for the CDR3 is TGTGCCAGCAGCTTGGCTAGCGGGGGGGCCACAGATACGCAGTATTTT.

The chain employs TRBV12-5 and TRBJ2-7; maybe TRBD2 (6 bases). The CDR3 covers 14 residues. With 7 bases removed from V and 0 bases from J, the gap between germline ends came to 13 bases. Germline V lookup: CDR1 LGHNT, CDR2 FRNRAP. CDR3 bases: TGTGCTAGTGCCTCGGGGGAAAGCTCCTACGAGCAGTACTTC. Residues: CASASGESSYEQYF. The entire variable domain, with the rest obtained from reference TRBV12-5 and TRBJ2-7, is as follows: DARVTQTPRHKVTEMGQEVTMRCQPILGHNTVFWYRQTMMQGLELLAYFRNRAPLDDSGMPKDRFSAEMPDATLATLKIQPSEPRDSAVYFCASASGESSYEQYFGPGTRLTVT.

The chain recombines TRBV7-2 with TRBJ2-1; maybe TRBD2 (6 bases). The CDR3 consists of 16 residues. Trimming left V 7 bases short and J 0 bases short, with 16 bases between. The germline V gene has CDR1 SGHTA and CDR2 FQGNSA. The CDR3 region has the DNA TGTGCCAGCACCGGGACTGTTTTAGTCTCCTACAATGAGCAGTTCTTC. This sequence encodes CASTGTVLVSYNEQFF. The whole variable domain, filled in from reference TRBV7-2 and TRBJ2-1, reads GAGVSQSPSNKVTEKGKDVELRCDPISGHTALYWYRQSLGQGLEFLIYFQGNSAPDKSGLPSDRFSAERTGGSVSTLTIQRTQQEDSAVYLCASTGTVLVSYNEQFFGPGTRLTVL.

CDR3: CASSSGQGANNQPQHF. The DNA for the CDR3 is TGTGCCAGCAGTTCTGGACAGGGTGCGAACAATCAGCCCCAGCATTTT. The chain carries TRBV2 and TRBJ1-5, with 8 bases aligning to TRBD1. Unmatched junction bases numbered 9, after V lost 5 bases and J lost 3 bases. Germline V gives CDR1 SNHLY, CDR2 FYNNEI. This CDR3 spans 16 amino acids. The complete variable domain, with remaining parts taken from reference TRBV2 and TRBJ1-5, reads EPEVTQTPSHQVTQMGQEVILRCVPISNHLYFYWYRQILGQKVEFLVSFYNNEISEKSEIFDDQFSVERPDGSNFTLKIRSTKLEDSAMYFCASSSGQGANNQPQHFGDGTRLSIL.

This chain connects TRBV11-2 to TRBJ2-7, with D possibly TRBD2 on 5 matching bases. V dropped 4 bases and J dropped 3 bases, with 10 bases sitting between them. Germline CDR1 reads SGHAT; CDR2 reads FQNNGV. The CDR3 sequence is 13 residues long. Here the CDR3 reads CASSSSTHYEQYF. The DNA of the CDR3 is TGTGCCAGCAGCTCTAGCACGCACTACGAGCAGTACTTC.

The V and J genes are TRBV21-1 and TRBJ2-2; the table assigns TRBD1, which was not confirmed against the DNA. TRBV21-1 is annotated as a pseudogene. The CDR3 runs to 18 residues. The CDR3 bases are TGTGCCAGCAGTGACTCATTAGCTAACACAGGCTTGACCGGGGAGCTGTTTTTT. It is translated as CASSDSLANTGLTGELFF.